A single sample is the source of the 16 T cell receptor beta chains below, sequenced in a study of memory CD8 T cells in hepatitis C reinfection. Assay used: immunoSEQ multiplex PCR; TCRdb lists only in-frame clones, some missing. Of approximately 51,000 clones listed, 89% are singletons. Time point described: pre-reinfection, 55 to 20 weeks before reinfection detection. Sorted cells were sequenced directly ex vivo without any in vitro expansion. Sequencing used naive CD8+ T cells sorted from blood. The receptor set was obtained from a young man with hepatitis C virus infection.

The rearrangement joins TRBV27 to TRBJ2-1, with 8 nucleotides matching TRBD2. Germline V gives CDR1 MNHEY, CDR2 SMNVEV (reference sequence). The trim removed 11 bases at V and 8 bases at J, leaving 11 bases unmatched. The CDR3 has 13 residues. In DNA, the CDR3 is TGTGCCGGCACCATCCTAGCGGGTTATGAGCAGTTCTTC. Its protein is CAGTILAGYEQFF.

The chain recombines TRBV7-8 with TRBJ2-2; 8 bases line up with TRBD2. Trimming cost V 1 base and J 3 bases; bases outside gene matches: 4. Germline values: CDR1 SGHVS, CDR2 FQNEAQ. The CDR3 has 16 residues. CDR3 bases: TGTGCCAGCAGCTTAGGGCGGGGGGCGTACACCGGGGAGCTGTTTTTT. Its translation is CASSLGRGAYTGELFF. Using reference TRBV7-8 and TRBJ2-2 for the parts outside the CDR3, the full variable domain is GAGVSQSPRYKVAKRGQDVALRCDPISGHVSLFWYQQALGQGPEFLTYFQNEAQLDKSGLPSDRFFAERPEGSVSTLKIQRTQQEDSAVYLCASSLGRGAYTGELFFGEGSRLTVL.

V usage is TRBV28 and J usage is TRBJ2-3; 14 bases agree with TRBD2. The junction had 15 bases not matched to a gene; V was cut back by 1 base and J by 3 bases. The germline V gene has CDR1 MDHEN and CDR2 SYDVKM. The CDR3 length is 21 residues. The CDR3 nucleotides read TGTGCCAGCAGTTTATTGTCCAGGAAGACTAGCGGGAGGGCCGGGACAGATACGCAGTATTTT. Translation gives CASSLLSRKTSGRAGTDTQYF.

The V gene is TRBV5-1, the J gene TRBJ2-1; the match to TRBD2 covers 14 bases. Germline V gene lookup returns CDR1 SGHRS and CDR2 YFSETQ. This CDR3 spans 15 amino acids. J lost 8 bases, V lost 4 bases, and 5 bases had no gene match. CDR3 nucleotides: TGCGCCAGCAGCCCGGGACTAGCGGGAGAGGATGAGCAGTTCTTC. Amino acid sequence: CASSPGLAGEDEQFF.

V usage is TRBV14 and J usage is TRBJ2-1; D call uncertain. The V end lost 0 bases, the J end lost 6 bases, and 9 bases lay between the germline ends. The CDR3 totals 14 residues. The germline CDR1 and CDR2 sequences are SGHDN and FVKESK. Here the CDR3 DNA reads TGTGCCAGCAGCCAAGAAGAAGCGCCCAATGAGCAGTTCTTC. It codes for CASSQEEAPNEQFF.

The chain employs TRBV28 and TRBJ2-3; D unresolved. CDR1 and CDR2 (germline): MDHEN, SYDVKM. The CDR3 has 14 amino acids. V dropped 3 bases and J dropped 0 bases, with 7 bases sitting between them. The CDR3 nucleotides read TGTGCCAGCAGTTTTCTGGAGAGCACAGATACGCAGTATTTT. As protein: CASSFLESTDTQYF.

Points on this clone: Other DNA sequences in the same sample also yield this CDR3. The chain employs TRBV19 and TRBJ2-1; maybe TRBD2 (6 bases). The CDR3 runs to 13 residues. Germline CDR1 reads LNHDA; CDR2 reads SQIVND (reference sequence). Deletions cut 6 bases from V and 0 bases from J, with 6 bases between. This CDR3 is CASSGSSYNEQFF. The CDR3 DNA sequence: TGTGCCAGTAGCGGGAGCTCCTACAATGAGCAGTTCTTC.

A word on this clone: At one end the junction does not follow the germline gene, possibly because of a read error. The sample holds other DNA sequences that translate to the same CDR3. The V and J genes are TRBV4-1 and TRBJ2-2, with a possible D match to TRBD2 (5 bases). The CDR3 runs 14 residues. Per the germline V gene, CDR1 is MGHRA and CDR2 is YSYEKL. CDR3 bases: TGTGCCAGCAGCCCAGGACTTGACACCGGGGAGCTGTTTTTT. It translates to CASSPGLDTGELFF.

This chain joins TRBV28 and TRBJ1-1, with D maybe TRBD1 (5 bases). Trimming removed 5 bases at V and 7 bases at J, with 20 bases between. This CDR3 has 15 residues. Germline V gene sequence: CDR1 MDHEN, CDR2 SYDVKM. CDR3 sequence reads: CASSLPAVEQGEAFF. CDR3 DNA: TGTGCCAGCAGTCTCCCGGCAGTCGAGCAGGGTGAAGCTTTCTTT.

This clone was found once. This CDR3 reads CATRPPARQGRTSTDTQYF. CDR3 DNA: TGTGCCACCCGACCACCAGCGAGACAGGGCCGCACTAGCACAGATACGCAGTATTTT. The genes are TRBV10-3 and TRBJ2-3; 7 nucleotides agree with TRBD1. Trimming at V came to 10 bases and at J to 0 bases, leaving 22 bases not matched to a gene. The CDR3 length is 19 residues. The germline V gene encodes CDR1 ENHRY and CDR2 SYGVKD.

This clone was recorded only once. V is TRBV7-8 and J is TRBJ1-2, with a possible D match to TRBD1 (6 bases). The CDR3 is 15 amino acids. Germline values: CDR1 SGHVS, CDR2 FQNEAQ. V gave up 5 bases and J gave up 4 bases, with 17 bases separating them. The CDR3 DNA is TGTGCCAGCAGCCCTCGGACAGCCCCGGGCTATGGCTACACCTTC. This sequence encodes CASSPRTAPGYGYTF.

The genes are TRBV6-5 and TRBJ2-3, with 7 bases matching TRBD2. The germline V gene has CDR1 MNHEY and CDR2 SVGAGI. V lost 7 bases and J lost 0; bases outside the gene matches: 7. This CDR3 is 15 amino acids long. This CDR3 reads CASNGEGFSTDTQYF. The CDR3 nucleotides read TGTGCCAGCAATGGGGAGGGATTTAGCACAGATACGCAGTATTTT.

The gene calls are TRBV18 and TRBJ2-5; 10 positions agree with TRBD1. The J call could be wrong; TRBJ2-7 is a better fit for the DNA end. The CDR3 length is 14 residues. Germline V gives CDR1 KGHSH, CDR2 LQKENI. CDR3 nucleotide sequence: TGTGCCAGCTCACCAGGGACAGGGGTCTACGAGCAGTACTTC. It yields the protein CASSPGTGVYEQYF.

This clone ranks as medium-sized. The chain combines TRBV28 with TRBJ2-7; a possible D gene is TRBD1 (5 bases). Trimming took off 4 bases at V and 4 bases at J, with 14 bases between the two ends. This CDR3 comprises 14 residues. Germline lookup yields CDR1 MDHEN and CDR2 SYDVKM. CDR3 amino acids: CASSSTATIYEQYF. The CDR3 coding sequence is TGTGCCAGCAGTTCGACAGCTACAATTTACGAGCAGTACTTC.

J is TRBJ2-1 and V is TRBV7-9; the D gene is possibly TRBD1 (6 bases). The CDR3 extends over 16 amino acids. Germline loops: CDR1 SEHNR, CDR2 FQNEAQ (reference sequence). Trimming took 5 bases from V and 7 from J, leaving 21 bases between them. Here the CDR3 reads CASSKRQITGKNEQFF. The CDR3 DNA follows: TGTGCCAGCAGCAAACGCCAAATCACAGGGAAAAATGAGCAGTTCTTC.

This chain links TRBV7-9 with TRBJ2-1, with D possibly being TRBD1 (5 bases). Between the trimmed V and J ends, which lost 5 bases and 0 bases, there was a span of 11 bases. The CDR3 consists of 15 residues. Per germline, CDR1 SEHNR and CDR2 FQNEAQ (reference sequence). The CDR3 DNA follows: TGTGCCAGCAGCCCCCCAGGGTCCTCCTACAATGAGCAGTTCTTC. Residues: CASSPPGSSYNEQFF.